The rows below give T cell receptor beta chains drawn from one sample of a study of neurological immune-mediated disorders. One entry per CDR3 protein results from TCRdb running MiXCR on the 5' RACE reads. Of about 80,000 distinct CDR3 sequences listed, 5% to 6% are singletons. The sample consisted of PBMCs. Receptors were obtained from a woman aged 55 to 70 with multiple sclerosis. Both conserved end residues are part of each CDR3. The D gene is left open where the match is weak. For some rows the clone size is stated as once, few or many, or as a class when expanded; others skip it.

TRBV20-1,TRBJ2-3,NA,many,TGCAGTGCTAGCAGGCGGGGTAGCACAGATACGCAGTATTTT,CSASRRGSTDTQYF
TRBV5-1,TRBJ2-7,NA,many,TGCGCCAGCAGCTTCCAACGACAGGCTAACGAGCAGTACTTC,CASSFQRQANEQYF
TRBV11-2,TRBJ2-2,NA,many,TGTGCCAGCAGGGGCCAGGGCCGGGAGCTGTTTTTT,CASRGQGRELFF
TRBV3-1,TRBJ2-6,TRBD1,many,TGTGCCAGCAGCCAAGAATTGGGACAGCCTCACTCTGGGGCCAACGTCCTGACTTTC,CASSQELGQPHSGANVLTF
TRBV18,TRBJ1-6,TRBD1,many,TGTGCCAGCTCACCGGGACAGCGCAATTCACCCCTCCACTTT,CASSPGQRNSPLHF
TRBV9,TRBJ2-5,TRBD2,many,TGTGCCAGCAGCGTAGGCTTCAGCGGGGGTAGAGAGACCCAGTACTTC,CASSVGFSGGRETQYF
TRBV5-1,TRBJ1-1,TRBD1,many,TGCGCCAGCAGCTTGCGGCAGGGGGCCTCGAACACTGAAGCTTTCTTT,CASSLRQGASNTEAFF
TRBV20-1,TRBJ1-2,NA,NA,TGCAGTGCTAGAGACGGGACGGGCGACTATGGCTACACCTTC,CSARDGTGDYGYTF
TRBV5-1,TRBJ2-5,TRBD1,many,TGCGCCAGCAGTCTCAGGGGGCCCCAAGAGACCCAGTACTTC,CASSLRGPQETQYF
TRBV5-1,TRBJ1-6,TRBD1,many,TGCGCCAGCAGCTTCGACAGGGTAGCCTCGAATTCACCCCTCCACTTT,CASSFDRVASNSPLHF
TRBV12-3/TRBV12-4,TRBJ2-5,TRBD2,NA,TGTGCCAGCAGTTCCAAAGAGCGGGGAAAGACCCAGTACTTC,CASSSKERGKTQYF
TRBV5-1,TRBJ1-6,TRBD1,many,TGCGCCAGCAGACGTGAACCCCGGGACAGCAATTCACCCCTCCACTTT,CASRREPRDSNSPLHF
TRBV7-9,TRBJ2-5,NA,many,TGTGCCAGCAGCTTCCGAGTCGCGACCCAGTACTTC,CASSFRVATQYF
TRBV5-1,TRBJ2-7,NA,many,TGCGCCAGCAGCTTGGCCGGCCGAATATACGAGCAGTACTTC,CASSLAGRIYEQYF
TRBV5-1,TRBJ1-1,TRBD1,many,TGCGCCAGCAGCGCCGGACAGGGTTCCACTGAAGCTTTCTTT,CASSAGQGSTEAFF
TRBV30,TRBJ1-1,NA,NA,TGTGCCTGGAGTGGAGGTCGTACAACCATCATGCTCCGGGACACTGAAGCTTTCTTT,CAWSGGRTTIMLRDTEAFF
TRBV7-9,TRBJ2-1,TRBD1,many,TGTGCCGCCCGGGGCGACAGGGGGGGTTACAATGAGCAGTTCTTC,CAARGDRGGYNEQFF
TRBV7-7,TRBJ2-3,TRBD2,NA,TGTGCCAGCAGCGTAGCGGGGGCGCTCACAGATACGCAGTATTTT,CASSVAGALTDTQYF
TRBV20-1,TRBJ2-3,NA,many,TGCAGTGCTAGAGAGCCCCTAGGAAATACGCAGTATTTT,CSAREPLGNTQYF
TRBV12-3/TRBV12-4,TRBJ1-1,NA,many,TGTGCCAGCAGGGCCTATAGCGAAGCTTTCTTT,CASRAYSEAFF
TRBV6-6,TRBJ2-3,NA,many,TGTGCCAGCAGTTACCCTAGCACAGATACGCAGTATTTT,CASSYPSTDTQYF
TRBV6-1,TRBJ2-7,TRBD2,many,TGTGCCAGCAGTGAAGGACTAGCGGGGGGCCGTCCGTACTTC,CASSEGLAGGRPYF
TRBV5-6,TRBJ2-5,TRBD1,many,TGTGCCAGCAGCTTGTGGACAGGGGATCTGGAGACCCAGTACTTC,CASSLWTGDLETQYF
TRBV11-2,TRBJ2-7,TRBD1,many,TGTGCCAGCACCAAATGGGGACAGGGAACTTACGAGCAGTACTTC,CASTKWGQGTYEQYF
TRBV20-1,TRBJ1-6,TRBD1,many,TGCAGTACCCAGGAACAGGGGGTCTATAATTCACCCCTCCACTTT,CSTQEQGVYNSPLHF
TRBV12-3/TRBV12-4,TRBJ1-5,NA,many,TGTGCCAGCAGTTTATTGGACAATCAGCCCCAGCATTTT,CASSLLDNQPQHF
TRBV6-5,TRBJ1-2,NA,many,TGTGCCAGCAAGGGGGTTAACTATGGCTACACCTTC,CASKGVNYGYTF
TRBV28,TRBJ1-5,TRBD1,many,TGTGCCAGCAGTGAAACAGGGGCCGGAAAGACCCAGCATTTT,CASSETGAGKTQHF
TRBV7-2,TRBJ2-1,TRBD2,many,TGTGCCAGCAGCTTAGGTATAGCGGGTGAGCAGTTCTTC,CASSLGIAGEQFF
TRBV12-3/TRBV12-4,TRBJ1-2,NA,few,TGTGCCAGCAGGCGAGTTGCGGGACACCTCTATGGCTACACCTTC,CASRRVAGHLYGYTF
TRBV24-1,TRBJ2-5,NA,many,TGTGCCACCAGTCGTTCCAGGGACCAAGAGACCCAGTACTTC,CATSRSRDQETQYF
TRBV4-1,TRBJ1-2,TRBD1,many,TGCGCCAGCAGCATGGACAGGGTTCCCACCTTC,CASSMDRVPTF
TRBV5-1,TRBJ2-4,TRBD1,many,TGCGCCAGCAGCTCTAGCTTGACAGGGGGGGCAAACATTCAGTACTTC,CASSSSLTGGANIQYF
TRBV6-1,TRBJ1-1,NA,NA,TGTGCCAGCAGTGAAAGAAAGAGAAGAACTGAAGCTTTCTTT,CASSERKRRTEAFF
TRBV6-2/TRBV6-3,TRBJ2-1,TRBD2,many,TGTGCCAGCAGTTACATTAGCGGGGGGAAGAGCTCCTACAATGAGCAGTTCTTC,CASSYISGGKSSYNEQFF
TRBV5-1,TRBJ2-5,NA,many,TGCGCCAGCAGCTTGGGGGGGGTCCAAGAGACCCAGTACTTC,CASSLGGVQETQYF
TRBV5-1,TRBJ2-5,NA,many,TGCGCCAGCAGCTTGGGGACCGGCCCAGAGACCCAGTACTTC,CASSLGTGPETQYF
TRBV6-5,TRBJ1-1,NA,many,TGTGCCAGCAGGGATCAGGGGCGCACTGAAGCTTTCTTT,CASRDQGRTEAFF
TRBV5-5,TRBJ2-3,NA,many,TGTGCCAGCAGCTTGATGGGACATAGCACAGATACGCAGTATTTT,CASSLMGHSTDTQYF
TRBV19,TRBJ1-1,NA,few,TGTGCCAGTAGTATAGATCTGGGGAGCGAAGCTTTCTTT,CASSIDLGSEAFF
TRBV15,TRBJ1-4,NA,many,TGTGCCACCAGCAGAGATCGCCAGGGAACTAATGAAAAACTGTTTTTT,CATSRDRQGTNEKLFF
TRBV29-1,TRBJ1-2,NA,many,TGCAGCGTTAACGTCTATGGCTACACCTTC,CSVNVYGYTF